This T cell receptor beta chain was sequenced in a study of T cells in localized non-small cell lung cancer. Study outcomes and limitations: Adjacent lung was found to contain a median approximately 60 of the top 100 tumor clones. Increased T cell density in blood showed an association with longer overall survival. Compared with tumor, uninvolved adjacent lung displayed greater T cell clonality, ranking highest overall.

The data were produced by immunoSEQ multiplex PCR, yet TCRdb's version contains in-frame clones alone and is incomplete. This table holds roughly 30,000 clones, 88% found once. Comments on this clone: Its antigen remains unknown.

This CDR3 has 13 residues. J was trimmed by 6 bases and V by 7 bases; bases with no gene match: 10. The germline V gene encodes CDR1 SQVTM and CDR2 ANQGSEA. The clonotype comes from a woman aged 35 to 70 with stage I lung adenocarcinoma. The input for sequencing was peripheral blood, taken before any cancer treatment. J is TRBJ2-7 and V is TRBV29-1, with 9 bases identical to TRBD1. The CDR3 DNA reads as TGCAGCGCATTTAACACAGGGGGCGGCGAGCAGTACTTC. Translation: CSAFNTGGGEQYF.